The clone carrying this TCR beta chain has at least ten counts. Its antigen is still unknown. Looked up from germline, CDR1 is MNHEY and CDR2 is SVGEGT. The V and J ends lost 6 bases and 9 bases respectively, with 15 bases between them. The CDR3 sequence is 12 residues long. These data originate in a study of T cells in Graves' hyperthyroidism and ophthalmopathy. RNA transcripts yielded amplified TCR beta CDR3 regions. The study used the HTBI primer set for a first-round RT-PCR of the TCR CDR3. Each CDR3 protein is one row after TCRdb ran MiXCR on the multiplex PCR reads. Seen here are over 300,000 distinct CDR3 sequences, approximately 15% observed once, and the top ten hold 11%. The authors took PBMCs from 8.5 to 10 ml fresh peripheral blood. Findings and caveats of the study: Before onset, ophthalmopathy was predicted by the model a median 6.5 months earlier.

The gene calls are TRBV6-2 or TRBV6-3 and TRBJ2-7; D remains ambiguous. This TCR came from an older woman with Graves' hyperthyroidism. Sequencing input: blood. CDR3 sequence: CASRPTGARQYF. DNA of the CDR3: TGTGCCAGCAGGCCGACGGGTGCGAGGCAGTACTTC.